The following is a TCR beta chain sequence with its context. CDR1 is LNHDA and CDR2 is SQIVND in the germline V gene (reference sequence). This CDR3 comprises 14 residues. J was trimmed by 1 base and V by 5 bases; bases with no gene match: 4. The data stem from a study of blood T cell repertoires in COVID-19. The table came from immunoSEQ multiplex PCR; TCRdb's copy has only in-frame clones and leaves some out. Of 150,000 to 200,000 clones detected, approximately 85% appear once; the ten largest clones hold approximately 9.9%. This sequence joins TRBV19 and TRBJ1-1; 7 bases align to TRBD1. The receptor was isolated from a man aged 55 to 70 with active or convalescent COVID-19. The sample taken for sequencing was peripheral blood. CDR3 region: CASSSQGTNTEAFF. As DNA, the CDR3 is TGTGCCAGTAGTTCACAGGGGACGAACACTGAAGCTTTCTTT.